This T cell receptor (beta chain) originates from a study of cytomegalovirus exposure and HLA in healthy donors. Both 60 Vbeta primers and 13 Jbeta primers went into the PCR. Here immunoSEQ multiplex PCR was the method, and the copy in TCRdb shows in-frame clones only, minus some. Here the sample spans roughly 170,000 clones, roughly four fifths being singletons. The CDR3 is made up of 16 amino acids. With V trimmed by 5 bases and J by 5 bases, 13 bases remained unmatched. Germline V gene lookup returns CDR1 SEHNR and CDR2 FQNEAQ (reference sequence). This chain links TRBV7-9 with TRBJ2-5; TRBD2 matches 8 bases. The specimen was PBMCs. This receptor was identified in a female donor in good health and CMV-seronegative. CDR3 bases: TGTGCCAGCAGCCCGCACCGGGGACTAGTAATGGAGACCCAGTACTTC. It specifies CASSPHRGLVMETQYF.